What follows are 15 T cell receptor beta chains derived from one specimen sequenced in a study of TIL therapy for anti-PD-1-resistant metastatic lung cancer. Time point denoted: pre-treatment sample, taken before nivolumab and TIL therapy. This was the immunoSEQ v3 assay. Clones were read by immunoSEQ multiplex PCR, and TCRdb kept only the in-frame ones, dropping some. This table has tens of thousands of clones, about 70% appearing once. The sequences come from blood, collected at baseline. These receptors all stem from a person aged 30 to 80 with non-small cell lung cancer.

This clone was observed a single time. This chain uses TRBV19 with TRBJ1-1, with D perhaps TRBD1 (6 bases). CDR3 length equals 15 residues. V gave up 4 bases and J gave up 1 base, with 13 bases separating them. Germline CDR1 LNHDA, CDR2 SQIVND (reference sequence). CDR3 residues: CASSTQGWGNTEAFF. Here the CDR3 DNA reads TGTGCCAGTAGTACACAGGGATGGGGGAACACTGAAGCTTTCTTT.

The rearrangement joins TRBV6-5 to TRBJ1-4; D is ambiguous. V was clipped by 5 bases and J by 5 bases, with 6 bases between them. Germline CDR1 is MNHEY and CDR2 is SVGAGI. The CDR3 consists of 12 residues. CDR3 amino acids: CASSDSNEKLFF. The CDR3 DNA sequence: TGTGCCAGCAGTGATAGCAATGAAAAACTGTTTTTT.

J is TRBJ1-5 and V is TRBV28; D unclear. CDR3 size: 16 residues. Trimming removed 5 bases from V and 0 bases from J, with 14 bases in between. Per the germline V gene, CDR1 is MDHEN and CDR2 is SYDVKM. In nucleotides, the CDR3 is TGTGCCAGCAGTCCCACCGGAGGCGGTAGCAATCAGCCCCAGCATTTT. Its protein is CASSPTGGGSNQPQHF.

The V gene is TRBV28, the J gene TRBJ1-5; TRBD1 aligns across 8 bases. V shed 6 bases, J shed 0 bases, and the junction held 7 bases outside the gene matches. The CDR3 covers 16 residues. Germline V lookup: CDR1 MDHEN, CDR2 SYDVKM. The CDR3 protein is CASRTAGGSSNQPQHF. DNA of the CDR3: TGTGCCAGCAGGACCGCAGGGGGCTCTAGCAATCAGCCCCAGCATTTT.

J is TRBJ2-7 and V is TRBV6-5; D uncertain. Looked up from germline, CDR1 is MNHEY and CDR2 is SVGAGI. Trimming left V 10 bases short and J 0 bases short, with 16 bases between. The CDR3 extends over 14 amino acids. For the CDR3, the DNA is TGTGCCACCTCGAATCGGCGGAACTCCTACGAGCAGTACTTC. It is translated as CATSNRRNSYEQYF.

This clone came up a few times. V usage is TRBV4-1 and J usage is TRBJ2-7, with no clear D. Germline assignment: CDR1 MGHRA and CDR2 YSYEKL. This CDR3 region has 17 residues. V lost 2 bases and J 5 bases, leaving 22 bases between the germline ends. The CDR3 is CASSQYHDLGQKDEQYF. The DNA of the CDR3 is TGCGCCAGCAGCCAATATCACGACCTCGGGCAGAAGGACGAGCAGTACTTC.

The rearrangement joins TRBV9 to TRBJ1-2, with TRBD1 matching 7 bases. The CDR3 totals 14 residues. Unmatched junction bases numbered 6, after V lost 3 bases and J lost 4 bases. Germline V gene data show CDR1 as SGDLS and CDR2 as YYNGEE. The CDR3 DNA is TGTGCCAGCAGCGGGGGACAGAAATTCTATGGCTACACCTTC. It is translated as CASSGGQKFYGYTF. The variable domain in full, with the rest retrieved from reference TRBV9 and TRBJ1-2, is DSGVTQTPKHLITATGQRVTLRCSPRSGDLSVYWYQQSLDQGLQFLIQYYNGEERAKGNILERFSAQQFPDLHSELNLSSLELGDSALYFCASSGGQKFYGYTFGSGTRLTVV.

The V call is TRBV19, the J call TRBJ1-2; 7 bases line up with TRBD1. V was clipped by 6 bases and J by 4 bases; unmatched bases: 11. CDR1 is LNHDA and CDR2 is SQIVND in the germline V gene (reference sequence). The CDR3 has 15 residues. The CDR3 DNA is TGTGCCAGTAGGATCGGGACAGCCCCTAGCTATGGCTACACCTTC. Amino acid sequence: CASRIGTAPSYGYTF. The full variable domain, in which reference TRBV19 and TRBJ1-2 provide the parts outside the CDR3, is DGGITQSPKYLFRKEGQNVTLSCEQNLNHDAMYWYRQDPGQGLRLIYYSQIVNDFQKGDIAEGYSVSREKKESFPLTVTSAQKNPTAFYLCASRIGTAPSYGYTFGSGTRLTVV.

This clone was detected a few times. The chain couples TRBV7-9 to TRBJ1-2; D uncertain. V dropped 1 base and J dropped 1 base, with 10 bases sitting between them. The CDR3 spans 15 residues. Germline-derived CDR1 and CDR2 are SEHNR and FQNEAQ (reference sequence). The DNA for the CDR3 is TGTGCCAGCAGCTTAGTGGCCAGCGATAACTATGGCTACACCTTC. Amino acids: CASSLVASDNYGYTF.

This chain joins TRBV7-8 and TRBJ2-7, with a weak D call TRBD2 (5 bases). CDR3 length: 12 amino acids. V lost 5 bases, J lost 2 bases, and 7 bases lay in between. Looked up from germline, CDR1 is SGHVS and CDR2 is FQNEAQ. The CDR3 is CASSPGTYEQYF. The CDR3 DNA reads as TGTGCCAGCAGCCCGGGGACCTACGAGCAGTACTTC.

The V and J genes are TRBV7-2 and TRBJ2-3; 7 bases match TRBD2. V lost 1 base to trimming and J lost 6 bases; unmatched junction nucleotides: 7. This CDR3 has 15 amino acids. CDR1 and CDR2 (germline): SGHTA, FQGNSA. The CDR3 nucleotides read TGTGCCAGCAGCTTAGGACTAGCATTCAGCGATACGCAGTATTTT. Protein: CASSLGLAFSDTQYF.

The CDR3 DNA follows: TGTGCCATCACCTTAACAGGGAGCACCGGGGAGCTGTTTTTT. It is translated as CAITLTGSTGELFF. This chain joins TRBV10-3 and TRBJ2-2, with a weak D call TRBD1 (6 bases). V was pared by 7 bases and J by 4 bases, with 13 bases between. From germline, CDR1 is ENHRY and CDR2 SYGVKD. The CDR3 spans 14 residues.

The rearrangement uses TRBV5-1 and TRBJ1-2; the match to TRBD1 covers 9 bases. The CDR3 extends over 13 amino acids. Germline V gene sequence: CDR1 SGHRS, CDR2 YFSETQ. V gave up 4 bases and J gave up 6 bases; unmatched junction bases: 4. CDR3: CASSTRDRDGYTF. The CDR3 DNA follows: TGCGCCAGCAGCACCCGGGACAGGGATGGCTACACCTTC. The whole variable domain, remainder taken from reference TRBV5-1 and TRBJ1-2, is KAGVTQTPRYLIKTRGQQVTLSCSPISGHRSVSWYQQTPGQGLQFLFEYFSETQRNKGNFPGRFSGRQFSNSRSEMNVSTLELGDSALYLCASSTRDRDGYTFGSGTRLTVV.

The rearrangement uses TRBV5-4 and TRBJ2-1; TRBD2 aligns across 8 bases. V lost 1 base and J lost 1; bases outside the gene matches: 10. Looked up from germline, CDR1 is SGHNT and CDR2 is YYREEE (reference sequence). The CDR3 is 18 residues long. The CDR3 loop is CASSLWGSGTNSYNEQFF. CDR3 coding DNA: TGTGCCAGCAGCTTGTGGGGTAGCGGGACAAATTCCTACAATGAGCAGTTCTTC.

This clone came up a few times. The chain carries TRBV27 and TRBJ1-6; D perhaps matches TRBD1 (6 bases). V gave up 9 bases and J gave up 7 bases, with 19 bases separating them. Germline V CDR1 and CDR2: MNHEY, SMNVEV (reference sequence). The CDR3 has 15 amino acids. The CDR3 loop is CASYRRGSGNSPLHF. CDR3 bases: TGTGCCAGTTATCGCAGGGGATCAGGCAATTCACCCCTCCACTTT.